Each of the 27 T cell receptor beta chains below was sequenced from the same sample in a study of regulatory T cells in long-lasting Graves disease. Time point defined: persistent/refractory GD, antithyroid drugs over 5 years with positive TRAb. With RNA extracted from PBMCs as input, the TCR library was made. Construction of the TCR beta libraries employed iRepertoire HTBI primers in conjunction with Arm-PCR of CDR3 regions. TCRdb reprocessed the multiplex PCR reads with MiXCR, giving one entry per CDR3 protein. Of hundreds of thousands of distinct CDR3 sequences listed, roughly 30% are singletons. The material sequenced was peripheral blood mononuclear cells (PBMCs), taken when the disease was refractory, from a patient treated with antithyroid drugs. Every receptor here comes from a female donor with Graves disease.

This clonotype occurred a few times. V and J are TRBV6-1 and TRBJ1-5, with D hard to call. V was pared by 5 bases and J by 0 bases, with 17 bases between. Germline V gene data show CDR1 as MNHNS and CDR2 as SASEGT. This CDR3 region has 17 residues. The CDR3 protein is CASSPQRPGYSNQPQHF. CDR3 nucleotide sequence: TGTGCCAGCAGTCCGCAGCGTCCAGGATATAGCAATCAGCCCCAGCATTTT.

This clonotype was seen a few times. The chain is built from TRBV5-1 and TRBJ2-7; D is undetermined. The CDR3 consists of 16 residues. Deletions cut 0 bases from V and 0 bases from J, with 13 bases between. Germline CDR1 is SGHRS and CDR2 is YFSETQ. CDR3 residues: CASSLAGPRSSYEQYF. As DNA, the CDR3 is TGCGCCAGCAGCTTGGCGGGTCCCCGGAGCTCCTACGAGCAGTACTTC.

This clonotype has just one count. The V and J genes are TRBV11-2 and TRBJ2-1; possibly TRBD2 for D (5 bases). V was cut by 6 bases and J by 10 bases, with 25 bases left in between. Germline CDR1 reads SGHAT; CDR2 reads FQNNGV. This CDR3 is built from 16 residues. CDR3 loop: CASSPNGLRERGEQFF. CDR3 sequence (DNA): TGTGCCAGCAGTCCCAATGGATTACGGGAACGAGGGGAGCAGTTCTTC.

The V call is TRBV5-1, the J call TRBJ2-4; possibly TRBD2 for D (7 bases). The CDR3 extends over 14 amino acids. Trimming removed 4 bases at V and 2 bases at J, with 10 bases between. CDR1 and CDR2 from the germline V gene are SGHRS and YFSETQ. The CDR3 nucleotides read TGCGCCAGCAGCCCGGGGGGCCCCAAAAACATTCAGTACTTC. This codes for CASSPGGPKNIQYF.

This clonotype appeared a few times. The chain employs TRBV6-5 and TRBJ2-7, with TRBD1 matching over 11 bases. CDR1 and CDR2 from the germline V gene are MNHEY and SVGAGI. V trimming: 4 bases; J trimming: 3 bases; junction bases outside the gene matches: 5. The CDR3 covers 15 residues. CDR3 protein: CASSWVGQGGYEQYF. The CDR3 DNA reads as TGTGCCAGCAGTTGGGTGGGACAGGGGGGCTACGAGCAGTACTTC.

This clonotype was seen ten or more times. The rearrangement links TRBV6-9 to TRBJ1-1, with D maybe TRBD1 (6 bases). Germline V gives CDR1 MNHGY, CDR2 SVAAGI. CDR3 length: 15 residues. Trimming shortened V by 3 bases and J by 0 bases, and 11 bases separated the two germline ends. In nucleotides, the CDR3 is TGTGCCAGCAGTTACTCCGGGGGCATGAACACTGAAGCTTTCTTT. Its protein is CASSYSGGMNTEAFF.

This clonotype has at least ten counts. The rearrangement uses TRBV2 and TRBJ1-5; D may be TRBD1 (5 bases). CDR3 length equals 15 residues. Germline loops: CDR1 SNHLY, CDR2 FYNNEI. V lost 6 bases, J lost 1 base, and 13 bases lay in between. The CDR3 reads CASRLDISSNQPQHF. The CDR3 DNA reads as TGTGCCAGCAGGTTGGACATCTCAAGCAATCAGCCCCAGCATTTT.

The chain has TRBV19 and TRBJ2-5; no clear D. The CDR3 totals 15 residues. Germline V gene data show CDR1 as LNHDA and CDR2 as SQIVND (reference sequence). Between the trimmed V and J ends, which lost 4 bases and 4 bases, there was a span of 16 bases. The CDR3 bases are TGTGCCAGTAGTAAAACGGGTGCCGCCCCAGAGACCCAGTACTTC. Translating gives CASSKTGAAPETQYF.

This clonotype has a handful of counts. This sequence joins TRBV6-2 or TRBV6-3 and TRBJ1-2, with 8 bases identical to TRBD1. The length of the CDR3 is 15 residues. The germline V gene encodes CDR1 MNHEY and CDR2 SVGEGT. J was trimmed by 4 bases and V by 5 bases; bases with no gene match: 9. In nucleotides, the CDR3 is TGTGCCAGCAGTGACCTCAGGGACAGGCTCTATGGCTACACCTTC. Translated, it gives CASSDLRDRLYGYTF.

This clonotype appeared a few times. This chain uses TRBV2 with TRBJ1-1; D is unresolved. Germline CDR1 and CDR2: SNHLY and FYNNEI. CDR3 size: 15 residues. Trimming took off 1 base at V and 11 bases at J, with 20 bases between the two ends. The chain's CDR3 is CASSEGQRGNPAAFF. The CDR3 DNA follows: TGTGCCAGCAGTGAAGGCCAACGAGGCAACCCGGCGGCTTTCTTT.

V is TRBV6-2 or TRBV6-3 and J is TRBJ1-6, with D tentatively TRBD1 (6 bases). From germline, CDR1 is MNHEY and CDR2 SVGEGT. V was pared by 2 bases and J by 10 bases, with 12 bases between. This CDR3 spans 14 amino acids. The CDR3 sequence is CASSYMGGRSPLHF. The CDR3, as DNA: TGTGCCAGCAGTTACATGGGGGGGCGGTCACCCCTCCACTTT.

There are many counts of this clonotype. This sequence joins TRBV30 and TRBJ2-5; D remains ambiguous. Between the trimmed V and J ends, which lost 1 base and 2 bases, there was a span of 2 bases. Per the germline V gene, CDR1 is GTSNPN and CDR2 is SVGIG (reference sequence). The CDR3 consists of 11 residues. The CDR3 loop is CAWSGQETQYF. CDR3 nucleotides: TGTGCCTGGAGTGGACAAGAGACCCAGTACTTC.

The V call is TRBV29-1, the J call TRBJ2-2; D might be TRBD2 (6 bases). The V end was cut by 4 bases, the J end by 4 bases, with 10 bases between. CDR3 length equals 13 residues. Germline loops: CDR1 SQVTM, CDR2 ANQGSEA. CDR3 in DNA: TGCAGCGTTGTCGGGAGCGCCACCGGGGAGCTGTTTTTT. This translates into CSVVGSATGELFF.

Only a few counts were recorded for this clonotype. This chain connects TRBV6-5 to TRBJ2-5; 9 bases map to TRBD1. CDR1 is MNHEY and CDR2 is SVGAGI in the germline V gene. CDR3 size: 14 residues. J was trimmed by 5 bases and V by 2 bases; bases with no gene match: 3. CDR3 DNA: TGTGCCAGCAGTTACGGACAGGGGAAGGAGACCCAGTACTTC. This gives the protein CASSYGQGKETQYF.

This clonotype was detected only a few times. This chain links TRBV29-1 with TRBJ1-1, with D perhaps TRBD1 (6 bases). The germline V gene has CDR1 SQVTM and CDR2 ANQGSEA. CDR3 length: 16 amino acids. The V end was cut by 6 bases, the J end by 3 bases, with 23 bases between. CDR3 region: CSVHPARGGSHTEAFF. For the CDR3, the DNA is TGCAGCGTCCACCCCGCCAGGGGCGGGTCACACACTGAAGCTTTCTTT.

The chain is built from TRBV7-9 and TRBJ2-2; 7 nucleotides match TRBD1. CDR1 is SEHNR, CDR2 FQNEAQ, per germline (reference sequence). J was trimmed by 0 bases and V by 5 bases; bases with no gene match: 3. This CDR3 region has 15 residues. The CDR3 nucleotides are TGTGCCAGCAGCACTACAGGGGCGAACACCGGGGAGCTGTTTTTT. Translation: CASSTTGANTGELFF.

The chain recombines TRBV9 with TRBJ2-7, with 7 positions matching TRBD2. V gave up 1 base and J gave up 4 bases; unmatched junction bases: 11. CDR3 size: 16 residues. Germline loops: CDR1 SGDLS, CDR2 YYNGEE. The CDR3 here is CASSVMPSGQFYEQYF. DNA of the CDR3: TGTGCCAGCAGCGTAATGCCTAGCGGCCAGTTTTACGAGCAGTACTTC.

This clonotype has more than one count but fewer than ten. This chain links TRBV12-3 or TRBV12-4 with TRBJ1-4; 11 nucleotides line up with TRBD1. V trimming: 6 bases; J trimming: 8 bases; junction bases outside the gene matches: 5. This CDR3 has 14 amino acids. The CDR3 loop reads CASSRTGGREKLFF. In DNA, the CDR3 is TGTGCCAGCAGCAGGACAGGGGGCCGAGAAAAACTGTTTTTT.

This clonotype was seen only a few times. This chain's CDR3 is CASSLRDRGDRITEAFF. The DNA for the CDR3 is TGTGCCAGCAGCCTCCGGGACAGGGGAGATCGGATCACTGAAGCTTTCTTT. This sequence joins TRBV2 and TRBJ1-1, with 10 bases fitting TRBD1. This CDR3 is 17 amino acids long. Per the germline V gene, CDR1 is SNHLY and CDR2 is FYNNEI. V was clipped by 6 bases and J by 4 bases; unmatched bases: 14.

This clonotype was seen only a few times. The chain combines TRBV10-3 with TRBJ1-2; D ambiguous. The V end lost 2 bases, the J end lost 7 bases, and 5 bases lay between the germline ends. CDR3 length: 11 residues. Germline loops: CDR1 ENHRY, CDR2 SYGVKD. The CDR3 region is CAISEDRGYTF. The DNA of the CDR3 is TGTGCCATCAGTGAGGACCGTGGCTACACCTTC.

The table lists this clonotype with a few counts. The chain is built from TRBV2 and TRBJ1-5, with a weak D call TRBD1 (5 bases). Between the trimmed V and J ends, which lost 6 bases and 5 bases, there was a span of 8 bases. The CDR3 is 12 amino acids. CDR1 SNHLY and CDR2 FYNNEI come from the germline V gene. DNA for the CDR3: TGTGCCAGCAGGGGGCAAGATCAGCCCCAGCATTTT. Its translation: CASRGQDQPQHF.

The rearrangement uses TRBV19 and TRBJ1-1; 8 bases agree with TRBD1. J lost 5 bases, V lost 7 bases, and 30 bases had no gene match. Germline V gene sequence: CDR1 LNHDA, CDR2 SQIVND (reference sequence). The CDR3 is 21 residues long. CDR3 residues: CASMVRALSTGASLPKTEAFF. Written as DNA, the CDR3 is TGTGCCAGTATGGTCCGGGCCTTATCGACAGGGGCTTCCCTCCCCAAAACTGAAGCTTTCTTT.

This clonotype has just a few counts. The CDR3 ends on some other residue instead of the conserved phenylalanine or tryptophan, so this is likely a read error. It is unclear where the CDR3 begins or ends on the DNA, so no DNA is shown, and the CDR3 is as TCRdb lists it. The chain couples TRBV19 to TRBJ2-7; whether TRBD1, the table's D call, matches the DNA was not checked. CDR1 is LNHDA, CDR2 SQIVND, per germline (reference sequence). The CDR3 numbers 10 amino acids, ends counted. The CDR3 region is CASRTWTGPL.

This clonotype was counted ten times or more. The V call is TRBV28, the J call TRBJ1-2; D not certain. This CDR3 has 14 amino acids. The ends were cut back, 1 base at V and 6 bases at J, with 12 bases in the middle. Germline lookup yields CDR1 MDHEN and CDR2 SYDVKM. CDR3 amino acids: CASSLSARGNGYTF. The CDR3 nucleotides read TGTGCCAGCAGTTTATCCGCTAGAGGGAATGGCTACACCTTC.

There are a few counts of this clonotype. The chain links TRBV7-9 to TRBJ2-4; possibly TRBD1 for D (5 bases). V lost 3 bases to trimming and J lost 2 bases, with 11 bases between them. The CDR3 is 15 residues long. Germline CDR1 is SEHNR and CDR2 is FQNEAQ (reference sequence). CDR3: CASSFLQGTKNIQYF. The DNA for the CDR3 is TGTGCCAGCAGCTTTTTGCAGGGAACCAAAAACATTCAGTACTTC.

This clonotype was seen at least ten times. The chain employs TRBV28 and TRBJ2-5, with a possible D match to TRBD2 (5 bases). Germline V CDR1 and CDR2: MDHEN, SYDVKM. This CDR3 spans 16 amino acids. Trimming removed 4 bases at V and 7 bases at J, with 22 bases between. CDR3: CASSSLKDGGGVTQYF. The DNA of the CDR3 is TGTGCCAGCAGTTCCCTTAAGGACGGAGGTGGTGTGACCCAGTACTTC.

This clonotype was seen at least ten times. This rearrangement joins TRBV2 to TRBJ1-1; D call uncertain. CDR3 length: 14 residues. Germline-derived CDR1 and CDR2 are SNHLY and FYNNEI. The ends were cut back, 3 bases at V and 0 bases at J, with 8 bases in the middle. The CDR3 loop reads CASSETQLNTEAFF. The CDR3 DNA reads TGTGCCAGCAGTGAGACACAACTGAACACTGAAGCTTTCTTT. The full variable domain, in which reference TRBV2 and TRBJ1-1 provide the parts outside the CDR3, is EPEVTQTPSHQVTQMGQEVILRCVPISNHLYFYWYRQILGQKVEFLVSFYNNEISEKSEIFDDQFSVERPDGSNFTLKIRSTKLEDSAMYFCASSETQLNTEAFFGQGTRLTVV.